What follows describes a single T cell receptor (beta chain). The antigen remains unidentified. Scientists ran DNA taken from cultured CD4+ T cells through the Oncomine TCR Beta short-read assay for sequencing. After culture, CD4+ T cells served as the source for genomic DNA extraction. MiXCR, run by TCRdb on the PCR reads, gives a single entry per CDR3 protein. Of under 25,000 distinct CDR3 sequences listed, about half are singletons. The data are from a study of vaccination and CD4 T cells after COVID-19. Study-wide results and limits: SARS-CoV-2-reactive clonotypes showed a nonsignificant median rise from about 20 to 38.

Germline V CDR1 and CDR2: DFQATT, SNEGSKA (reference sequence). This CDR3 spans 13 amino acids. V lost 1 base to trimming and J lost 4 bases, with 11 bases between them. Regarding treatment: roughly ten-day PBMC culture with coronavirus spike peptide pools or control peptides (ViraFEST assay). Following expansion of antigen-specific T cells with peptide pools, ViraFEST then sequenced TCRs. This chain uses TRBV20-1 with TRBJ2-7, with TRBD1 as a possible D gene (5 bases). Sequences were obtained from cultured CD4+ T cells from blood. The receptor was isolated from a human donor with COVID-19. The CDR3 spells CSARAGYKYEQYF. CDR3 nucleotides: TGCAGTGCTAGAGCAGGGTACAAATACGAGCAGTACTTC.